The clone carrying this T cell receptor beta chain was seen at least ten times. CDR3 size: 13 residues. Germline CDR1 SEHNR, CDR2 FQNEAQ (reference sequence). V lost 4 bases, J lost 11 bases, and 14 bases lay in between. The TCR beta CDR3 regions underwent amplification using RNA transcripts as the source. The TCR CDR3 first-round RT-PCR relied on the HTBI primer set. TCRdb reprocessed the multiplex PCR reads with MiXCR, giving one entry per CDR3 protein. The table shows about 700,000 distinct CDR3 sequences, with about 45% occurring only once. This sample is drawn from a study of T cells in Graves' hyperthyroidism and ophthalmopathy.

V and J are TRBV7-9 and TRBJ1-4, with D possibly matching TRBD1 (6 bases). The sequence came from an adult man with Graves' disease, either hyperthyroidism or ophthalmopathy (not recorded which). The material sequenced was peripheral blood or thyroid tissue (not recorded which). CDR3: CASSSGQSEKLFF. The CDR3 DNA follows: TGTGCCAGCAGCTCGGGACAAAGCGAGAAACTGTTTTTT.